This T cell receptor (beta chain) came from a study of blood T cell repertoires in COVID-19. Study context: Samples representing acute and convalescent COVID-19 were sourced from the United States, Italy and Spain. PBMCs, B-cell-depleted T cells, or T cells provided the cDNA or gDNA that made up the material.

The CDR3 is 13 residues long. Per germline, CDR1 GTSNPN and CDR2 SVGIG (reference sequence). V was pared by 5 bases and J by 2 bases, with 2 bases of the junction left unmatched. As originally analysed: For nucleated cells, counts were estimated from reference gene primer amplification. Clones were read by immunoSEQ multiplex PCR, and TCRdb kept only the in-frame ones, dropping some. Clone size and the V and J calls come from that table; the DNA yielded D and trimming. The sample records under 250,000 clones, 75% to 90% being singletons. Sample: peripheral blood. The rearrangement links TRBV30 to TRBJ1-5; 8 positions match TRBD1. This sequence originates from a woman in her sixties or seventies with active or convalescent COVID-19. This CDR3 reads CAWGQGGNQPQHF. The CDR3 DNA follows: TGTGCCTGGGGACAGGGCGGCAATCAGCCCCAGCATTTT.